One TCR beta chain is described in this entry. The data originate from a study of shared clonotypes between healthy human individuals. The germline CDR1 and CDR2 sequences are SGHNT and YYREEE (reference sequence). V lost 0 bases and J lost 2, with 11 bases in between. CDR3 length: 15 amino acids. Both subsets, CD45RA+ naive and CD45RA-negative memory, were split from the CD4+ cells. The protocol was immunoSEQ multiplex PCR, while the TCRdb copy is restricted to in-frame clones and leaves out a portion. The sample contains over 850,000 clones, 75% to 80% of which appear only once. The rearrangement links TRBV5-4 to TRBJ2-5; D is unresolved. The sequenced sample consisted of memory CD4+ T cells from PBMCs. Documented subset: CD45RA-negative fraction. The source of this sequence is a man younger than 30 in good health. Some clones in this sample may be carry-over from other donors' samples. The CDR3 sequence: CASSLGPLGQETQYF. In DNA form, the CDR3 reads TGTGCCAGCAGCTTGGGGCCCCTAGGACAAGAGACCCAGTACTTC. Supplemented by reference TRBV5-4 and TRBJ2-5, the full variable domain reads ETGVTQSPTHLIKTRGQQVTLRCSSQSGHNTVSWYQQALGQGPQFIFQYYREEENGRGNFPPRFSGLQFPNYSSELNVNALELDDSALYLCASSLGPLGQETQYFGPGTRLLVL.